The TCR beta chain under discussion was sequenced for a study of cytotoxic CD8 clonotypes in ibrutinib-treated CLL. Study-level results: Clonality went up at ibrutinib response and then declined back toward baseline at progression. Relative to age-matched healthy donors, clonality at baseline was higher, and it tracked circulating CD8+ T-cell counts. Sustained-remission and progressing patients diverged in sampling times.

Target depth was 1 in 200,000 to 1 in 1 million T cells, about 10x per clonotype. Sequenced by immunoSEQ multiplex PCR; TCRdb stores in-frame clones only, minus some. The table includes 150,000 to 200,000 clones, approximately 90% detected once. Germline V lookup: CDR1 ENHRY, CDR2 SYGVKD. The V gene lost 11 bases and the J gene lost 0 bases, with 13 bases spanning the gap. The CDR3 runs to 13 residues. This clone occurred a few times. The antigen is unknown. Sequences were derived from PBMCs, sampled at disease progression, from a patient treated with ibrutinib. The rearrangement joins TRBV10-3 to TRBJ1-1; unclear D gene. The sequence came from a human donor with chronic lymphocytic leukemia. The CDR3 DNA sequence: TGTGCCTCAGGACCAACCTTGAACACTGAAGCTTTCTTT. It yields the protein CASGPTLNTEAFF.